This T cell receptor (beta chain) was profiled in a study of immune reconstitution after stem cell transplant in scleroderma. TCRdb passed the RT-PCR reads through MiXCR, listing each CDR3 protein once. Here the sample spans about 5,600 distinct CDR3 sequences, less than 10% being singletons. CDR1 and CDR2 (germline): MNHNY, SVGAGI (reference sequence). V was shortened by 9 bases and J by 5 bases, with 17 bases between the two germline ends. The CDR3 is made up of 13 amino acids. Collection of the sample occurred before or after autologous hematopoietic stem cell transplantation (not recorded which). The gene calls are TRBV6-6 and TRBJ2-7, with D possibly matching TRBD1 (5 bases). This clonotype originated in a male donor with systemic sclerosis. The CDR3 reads CASRAGQGHEQYF. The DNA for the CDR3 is TGTGCCAGTAGAGCCGGGCAGGGTCACGAGCAGTACTTC.